The next 16 T cell receptor beta chains were all read from a single sample in a study of CD8 T cells in ankylosing spondylitis (dated 2017 in TCRdb). Library construction relied on 5' RACE. Instrument used: Illumina HiSeq 2500. The raw public reads went through TCRdb reprocessing: fastp at Q25, MiXCR clone calling, in-frame beta chains kept. Entries that share a CDR3 protein sequence are merged under the most common genes and DNA. The sample table contains almost 250,000 distinct CDR3 sequences; only one count was recorded for roughly a third of them. The top ten hold approximately 4% of the sample. The sample consisted of blood, either unsorted or a sorted T cell fraction (not recorded which). These receptors were taken from a male donor with ankylosing spondylitis or in good health (not recorded which).

In this sample, this clonotype turned up a few times. The chain carries TRBV7-2 and TRBJ2-1; D gene unclear. The CDR3 spans 16 residues. CDR1 is SGHTA, CDR2 FQGNSA, per germline. Between the trimmed V and J ends, which lost 0 bases and 3 bases, there was a span of 12 bases. For the CDR3, the DNA is TGTGCCAGCAGCTTAGCCCGCGGTTACAGCTACAATGAGCAGTTCTTC. Amino acid sequence: CASSLARGYSYNEQFF.

This rearrangement joins TRBV10-3 to TRBJ2-1; TRBD2 aligns across 7 bases. The CDR3 is made up of 14 amino acids. V dropped 3 bases and J dropped 5; count of bases not matched to a gene: 4. The V gene's germline CDR1 is ENHRY and CDR2 SYGVKD. CDR3: CAISDQRGHNEQFF. The DNA for the CDR3 is TGTGCCATCAGTGATCAGCGGGGTCACAATGAGCAGTTCTTC.

The rearrangement links TRBV12-3 or TRBV12-4 to TRBJ2-1, with D perhaps matching TRBD1 (6 bases). CDR3 length: 16 amino acids. V dropped 3 bases and J dropped 0 bases, with 12 bases sitting between them. CDR3 nucleotide sequence: TGTGCCAGCAGTTTCCTCAGGGGTCCCTCCTACAATGAGCAGTTCTTC. Translation gives CASSFLRGPSYNEQFF.

This rearrangement joins TRBV7-2 to TRBJ2-7; 7 nucleotides match TRBD1. The CDR3 is 13 residues long. V trimming: 5 bases; J trimming: 4 bases; junction bases outside the gene matches: 5. From germline, CDR1 is SGHTA and CDR2 FQGNSA. This CDR3 reads CASSGHRGYEQYF. The CDR3 DNA is TGTGCCAGCAGCGGGCACAGGGGATACGAGCAGTACTTC.

This clonotype was picked up a small number of times. The chain has TRBV12-3 or TRBV12-4 and TRBJ2-5; D is unclear. The CDR3 length is 12 residues. V shed 5 bases and J shed 2 bases, with 6 bases lying between them. The CDR3 loop reads CASSTRQETQYF. The CDR3 DNA follows: TGTGCCAGCAGTACGAGGCAAGAGACCCAGTACTTC.

The V gene is TRBV20-1, the J gene TRBJ2-3, with 10 nucleotides matching TRBD2. The ends lost 6 bases at V and 2 bases at J; junction bases unmatched: 14. The germline CDR1 and CDR2 sequences are DFQATT and SNEGSKA (reference sequence). The CDR3 runs 17 residues. As DNA, the CDR3 is TGCAGTGCCCGAGGGGGTAGCGGGGGGCACTACACAGATACGCAGTATTTT. Its protein product is CSARGGSGGHYTDTQYF.

The genes are TRBV20-1 and TRBJ2-5; 7 nucleotides align to TRBD2. The length of the CDR3 is 14 residues. Germline V lookup: CDR1 DFQATT, CDR2 SNEGSKA (reference sequence). Trimming cost V 0 bases and J 5 bases; bases outside gene matches: 6. The CDR3 is CSARDMGGSETQYF. In nucleotides, the CDR3 is TGCAGTGCTAGAGATATGGGGGGGTCCGAGACCCAGTACTTC.

The chain joins TRBV20-1 to TRBJ1-2; D may be TRBD1 (6 bases). V was clipped by 8 bases and J by 4 bases, with 14 bases between them. Germline V lookup: CDR1 DFQATT, CDR2 SNEGSKA (reference sequence). CDR3 length: 12 amino acids. The CDR3 protein is CSIKEGGYGYTF. The CDR3 DNA reads as TGCAGTATTAAAGAGGGGGGCTATGGCTACACCTTC.

V and J are TRBV5-1 and TRBJ1-1; D unresolved. V was pared by 5 bases and J by 3 bases, with 14 bases between. This CDR3 is 14 amino acids long. CDR1 is SGHRS and CDR2 is YFSETQ in the germline V gene. The CDR3 here is CASRFGPQDTEAFF. The CDR3 DNA reads TGCGCCAGCAGATTCGGACCGCAGGACACTGAAGCTTTCTTT.

This clonotype was counted between two and nine times. The rearrangement joins TRBV20-1 to TRBJ2-7; no reliable D call. The CDR3 spans 11 residues. Trimming stripped 5 bases from V and 1 base from J, with 6 bases between. The germline CDR1 and CDR2 sequences are DFQATT and SNEGSKA (reference sequence). CDR3 DNA sequence: TGCAGTGCTCGAACGTCCTACGAGCAGTACTTC. Residues: CSARTSYEQYF.

This clonotype was counted a few times. The chain has TRBV10-2 and TRBJ2-1, with 7 bases identical to TRBD2. Germline-derived CDR1 and CDR2 are WSHSY and SAAADI. J lost 5 bases, V lost 8 bases, and 0 bases had no gene match. The CDR3 has 11 amino acids. CDR3: CASGGDNEQFF. The DNA of the CDR3 is TGCGCCAGCGGGGGGGACAATGAGCAGTTCTTC.

This clonotype was counted only a few times. V usage is TRBV27 and J usage is TRBJ2-6; D gene ambiguous. This CDR3 region has 15 residues. The V gene lost 4 bases and the J gene lost 1 base, with 8 bases spanning the gap. CDR1 MNHEY and CDR2 SMNVEV come from the germline V gene (reference sequence). DNA of the CDR3: TGTGCCAGCAGTTCAACCTGGTCTGGGGCCAACGTCCTGACTTTC. It yields the protein CASSSTWSGANVLTF. Together with reference TRBV27 and TRBJ2-6, the CDR3 gives the full variable domain: EAQVTQNPRYLITVTGKKLTVTCSQNMNHEYMSWYRQDPGLGLRQIYYSMNVEVTDKGDVPEGYKVSRKEKRNFPLILESPSPNQTSLYFCASSSTWSGANVLTFGAGSRLTVL.

This clonotype was seen only once. This chain's CDR3 is CASSLAWGTGYNEQFF. CDR3 coding DNA: TGTGCCAGCAGCTTAGCTTGGGGGACAGGGTACAATGAGCAGTTCTTC. V is TRBV7-6 and J is TRBJ2-1, with 9 bases that match TRBD1. J lost 4 bases, V lost 0 bases, and 4 bases had no gene match. CDR3 length: 16 amino acids. Per the germline V gene, CDR1 is SGHVS and CDR2 is FNYEAQ.

This chain links TRBV11-2 with TRBJ1-1; D perhaps matches TRBD1 (6 bases). Germline CDR1 SGHAT, CDR2 FQNNGV. V gave up 8 bases and J gave up 8 bases, with 24 bases separating them. This CDR3 has 15 amino acids. The CDR3 DNA reads as TGTGCCAGCTCACAGGGTCAGGGAACCTTACTGGAAGCTTTCTTT. It codes for CASSQGQGTLLEAFF.

This clonotype was found a few times. This chain links TRBV5-5 with TRBJ2-3, with 7 bases fitting TRBD1. The V and J ends lost 0 bases and 1 base, in that order; junction bases with no gene match: 2. The CDR3 spans 15 residues. Germline CDR1 SGHKS, CDR2 YYEKEE (reference sequence). CDR3 bases: TGTGCCAGCAGCTTGGTGGGGACAGGCACAGATACGCAGTATTTT. It specifies CASSLVGTGTDTQYF.

The gene calls are TRBV5-1 and TRBJ2-3; 7 nucleotides align to TRBD2. After removal of 4 bases from V and 5 bases from J, the junction contained 7 bases not matched to a gene. The CDR3 length is 14 residues. Germline V gene data show CDR1 as SGHRS and CDR2 as YFSETQ. The CDR3 DNA follows: TGCGCCAGCAGCGGCCGACTAGCCGGAGATACGCAGTATTTT. Translated: CASSGRLAGDTQYF.